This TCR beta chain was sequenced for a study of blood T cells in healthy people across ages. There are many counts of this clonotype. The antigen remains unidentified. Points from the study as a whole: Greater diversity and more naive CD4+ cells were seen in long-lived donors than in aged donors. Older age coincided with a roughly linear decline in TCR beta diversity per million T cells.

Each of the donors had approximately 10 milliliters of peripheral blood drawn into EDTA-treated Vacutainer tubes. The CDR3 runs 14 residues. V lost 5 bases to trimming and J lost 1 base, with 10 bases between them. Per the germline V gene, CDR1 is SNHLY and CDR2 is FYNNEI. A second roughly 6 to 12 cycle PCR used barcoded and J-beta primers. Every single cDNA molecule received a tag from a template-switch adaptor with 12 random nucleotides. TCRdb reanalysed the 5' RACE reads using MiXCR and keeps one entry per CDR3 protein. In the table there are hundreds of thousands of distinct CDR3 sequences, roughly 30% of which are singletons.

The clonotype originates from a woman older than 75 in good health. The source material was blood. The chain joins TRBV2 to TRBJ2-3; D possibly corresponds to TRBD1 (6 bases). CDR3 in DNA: TGTGCCAGCAGTATGGGACAACGCACAGATACGCAGTATTTT. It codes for CASSMGQRTDTQYF.